The 2 T cell receptor beta chains below all came from one sample that was sequenced in a study of cytomegalovirus exposure and HLA in healthy donors. The table came from immunoSEQ multiplex PCR; TCRdb's copy has only in-frame clones and leaves some out. The sample lists approximately 160,000 clones; roughly 96% were seen once. The sample taken for sequencing was PBMCs. The receptors derive from a woman aged 18-35 years in good health and CMV-seronegative.

The chain has TRBV5-1 and TRBJ2-1, with 10 bases identical to TRBD2. The CDR3 spans 15 residues. CDR1 and CDR2 from the germline V gene are SGHRS and YFSETQ. J lost 6 bases, V lost 4 bases, and 7 bases had no gene match. CDR3 nucleotides: TGCGCCAGCAGCGGAACTAGCGGGGCGGGCAATGAGCAGTTCTTC. It encodes CASSGTSGAGNEQFF.

This chain links TRBV5-1 with TRBJ1-4, with 7 bases that match TRBD1. V shed 0 bases and J 2 bases; nucleotides not matched to a gene: 1. This CDR3 comprises 15 residues. Germline values: CDR1 SGHRS, CDR2 YFSETQ. CDR3 in amino acids: CASSLGQGTNEKLFF. The DNA for the CDR3 is TGCGCCAGCAGCTTGGGACAGGGCACTAATGAAAAACTGTTTTTT.